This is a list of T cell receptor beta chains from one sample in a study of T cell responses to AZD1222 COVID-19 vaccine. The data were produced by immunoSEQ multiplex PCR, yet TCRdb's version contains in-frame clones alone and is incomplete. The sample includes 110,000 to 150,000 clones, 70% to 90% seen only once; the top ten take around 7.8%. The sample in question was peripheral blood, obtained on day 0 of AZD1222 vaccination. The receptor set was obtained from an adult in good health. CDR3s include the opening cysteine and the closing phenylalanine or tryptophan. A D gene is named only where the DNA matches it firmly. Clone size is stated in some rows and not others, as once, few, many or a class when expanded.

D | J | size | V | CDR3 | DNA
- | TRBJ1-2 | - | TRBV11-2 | CASSLGWGRGYTF | TGTGCCAGCAGCTTAGGTTGGGGGAGGGGCTACACCTTC
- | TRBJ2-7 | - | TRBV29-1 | CSVKGTSYEQYF | TGCAGCGTCAAGGGCACCTCCTACGAGCAGTACTTC
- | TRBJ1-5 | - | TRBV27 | CASSLFAGPNQPQHF | TGTGCCAGCAGTTTATTCGCAGGGCCTAATCAGCCCCAGCATTTT
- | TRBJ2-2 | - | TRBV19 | CASSTGTAGKGELFF | TGTGCCAGCTCAACCGGGACAGCGGGGAAGGGGGAGCTGTTTTTT
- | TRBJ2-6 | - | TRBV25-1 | CASSESFASGANVLTF | TGTGCCAGCAGTGAATCTTTTGCTTCTGGGGCCAACGTCCTGACTTTC
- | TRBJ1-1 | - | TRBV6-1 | CASSEKQNTEAFF | TGTGCCAGCAGTGAAAAACAGAACACTGAAGCTTTCTTT
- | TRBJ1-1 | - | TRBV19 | CASSTTTGITEAFF | TGTGCCAGTAGTACAACTACAGGTATCACTGAAGCTTTCTTT
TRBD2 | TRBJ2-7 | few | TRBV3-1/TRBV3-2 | CASSQGSGRADVSNEQYF | TGTGCCAGCAGCCAAGGCAGCGGGAGGGCTGACGTATCCAACGAGCAGTACTTC
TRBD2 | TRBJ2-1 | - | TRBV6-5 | CASRPLAVGEQFF | TGTGCCAGCAGACCTCTAGCGGTCGGCGAGCAGTTCTTC
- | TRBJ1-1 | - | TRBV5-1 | CASSLVQGNTEAFF | TGCGCCAGCAGCTTGGTACAGGGGAACACTGAAGCTTTCTTT
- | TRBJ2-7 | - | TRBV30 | CAWSVPGPYPGEQYF | TGTGCCTGGAGTGTACCGGGGCCCTATCCGGGCGAGCAGTACTTC
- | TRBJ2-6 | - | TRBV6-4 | CASGQSSGANVLTF | TGTGCCAGCGGACAGAGCTCTGGGGCCAACGTCCTGACTTTC
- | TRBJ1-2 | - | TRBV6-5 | CASSYSTWTANYGYTF | TGTGCCAGCAGTTACTCGACATGGACAGCTAACTATGGCTACACCTTC
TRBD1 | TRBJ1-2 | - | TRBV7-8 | CASSSQTGTATAFNYGYTF | TGTGCCAGCAGCTCCCAAACCGGGACAGCCACAGCTTTTAACTATGGCTACACCTTC
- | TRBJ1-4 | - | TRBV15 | CATSRTGAPDEKLFF | TGTGCCACCAGCAGGACCGGGGCGCCCGATGAAAAACTGTTTTTT
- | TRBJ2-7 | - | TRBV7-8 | CASSFTGPVYEQYF | TGTGCCAGCAGCTTTACGGGGCCCGTCTACGAGCAGTACTTC
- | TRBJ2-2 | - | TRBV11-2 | CASRDGVSGELFF | TGTGCCAGCAGGGACGGGGTCTCCGGGGAGCTGTTTTTT
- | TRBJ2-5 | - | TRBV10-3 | CAISPGWGGGETQYF | TGTGCCATCTCCCCTGGATGGGGTGGTGGAGAGACCCAGTACTTC
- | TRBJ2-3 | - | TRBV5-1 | CASSLGELEDTQYF | TGCGCCAGCAGCTTGGGCGAATTGGAAGATACGCAGTATTTT
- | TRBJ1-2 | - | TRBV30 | CAWSGQNYGYTF | TGTGCCTGGAGTGGACAGAACTATGGCTACACCTTC
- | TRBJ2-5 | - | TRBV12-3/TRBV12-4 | CASGVGGTQYF | TGTGCCAGCGGCGTGGGGGGAACCCAGTACTTC
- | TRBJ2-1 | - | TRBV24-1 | CATSDSGPGQSYNEQFF | TGTGCCACCAGTGACTCTGGGCCCGGACAGTCCTACAATGAGCAGTTCTTC
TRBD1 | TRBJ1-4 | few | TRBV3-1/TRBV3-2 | CASSLRDRGKKLFF | TGTGCCAGCAGCCTCAGGGACAGGGGGAAAAAACTGTTTTTT
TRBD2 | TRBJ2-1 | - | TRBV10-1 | CASSLLAGDNEQFF | TGCGCCAGCAGCCTGCTAGCGGGGGACAATGAGCAGTTCTTC
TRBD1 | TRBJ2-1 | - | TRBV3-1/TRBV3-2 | CASSHGTAYNEQFF | TGTGCCAGCAGCCACGGGACAGCTTACAATGAGCAGTTCTTC
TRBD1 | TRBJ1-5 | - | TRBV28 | CASSVTGEREPQHF | TGTGCCAGCAGTGTTACAGGGGAAAGGGAGCCCCAGCATTTT
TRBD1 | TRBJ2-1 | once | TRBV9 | CASSGRQGSSYNEQFF | TGTGCCAGCAGCGGCAGACAGGGAAGCTCCTACAATGAGCAGTTCTTC
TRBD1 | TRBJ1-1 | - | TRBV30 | CAWREGAGMNTEAFF | TGTGCCTGGAGGGAGGGGGCAGGGATGAACACTGAAGCTTTCTTT
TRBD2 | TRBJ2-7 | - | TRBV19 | CASSTHTSGSFEQYF | TGTGCCAGTAGTACCCATACTAGCGGGAGCTTTGAGCAGTACTTC
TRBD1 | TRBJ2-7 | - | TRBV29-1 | CSFGTGDTEQYF | TGCAGCTTCGGGACAGGGGATACCGAGCAGTACTTC
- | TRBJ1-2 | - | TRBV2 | CASSELGPAGYTF | TGTGCCAGCAGTGAACTAGGGCCGGCTGGCTACACCTTC
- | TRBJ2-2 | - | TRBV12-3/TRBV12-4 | CASTGFTGELFF | TGTGCCAGCACTGGTTTCACCGGGGAGCTGTTTTTT